This TCR beta chain is drawn from a study of shared clonotypes between healthy human individuals. The CDR3 is 14 amino acids. Germline CDR1 is GTSNPN and CDR2 is SVGIG (reference sequence). With 4 bases clipped from V and 8 bases from J, the junction kept 4 bases outside the gene matches. Study-level points and caveats: Rarefaction gave evidence that sorted-subset sequencing remained incomplete despite large depth.

On this clone itself: Its antigen remains unknown.

Terminally differentiated effector memory CD45RA+ cells were excluded by CCR7 positive selection of CD45RO-negative cells. In the study's own analysis: Without quality scores, immunoSEQ junctional reads could not be filtered like full-length reads. Only in-frame clones appear in the TCRdb table, and some are missing; sequencing was by immunoSEQ multiplex PCR. The V and J calls and the clone size are those of that table, but D and trimming were determined from the DNA. Counted here are hundreds of thousands of clones, 80% to 95% occurring once; the ten biggest clones make up 24%. Sequenced material: naive CD8+ T cells sorted from blood. This chain joins TRBV30 and TRBJ2-1; 14 nucleotides align to TRBD2. This sequence originates from a man younger than 45 in good health. The CDR3 DNA reads TGTGCCTGGACTGGGACTAGCGGGAGCGATGAGCAGTTCTTC. Translation: CAWTGTSGSDEQFF.